This T cell receptor (beta chain) appears in the sequencing data of a study of blood T cell repertoires in COVID-19. Per germline, CDR1 MDHEN and CDR2 SYDVKM. The CDR3 runs to 13 residues. V was shortened by 5 bases and J by 3 bases, with 8 bases between the two germline ends. The method was immunoSEQ multiplex PCR; TCRdb's version includes in-frame clones alone and lacks a portion of them. The sample records about 84,000 clones, over 60% being singletons. This sequence originates from a man between 65 and 85 years old with acute or convalescent COVID-19. The sequenced sample consisted of peripheral blood. The chain employs TRBV28 and TRBJ1-3, with TRBD1 as a possible D gene (6 bases). CDR3 region: CASSTGNGNTIYF. CDR3 DNA sequence: TGTGCCAGCAGTACAGGGAATGGAAACACCATATATTTT. Complete variable domain (other parts from reference TRBV28 and TRBJ1-3): DVKVTQSSRYLVKRTGEKVFLECVQDMDHENMFWYRQDPGLGLRLIYFSYDVKMKEKGDIPEGYSVSREKKERFSLILESASTNQTSMYLCASSTGNGNTIYFGEGSWLTVV.